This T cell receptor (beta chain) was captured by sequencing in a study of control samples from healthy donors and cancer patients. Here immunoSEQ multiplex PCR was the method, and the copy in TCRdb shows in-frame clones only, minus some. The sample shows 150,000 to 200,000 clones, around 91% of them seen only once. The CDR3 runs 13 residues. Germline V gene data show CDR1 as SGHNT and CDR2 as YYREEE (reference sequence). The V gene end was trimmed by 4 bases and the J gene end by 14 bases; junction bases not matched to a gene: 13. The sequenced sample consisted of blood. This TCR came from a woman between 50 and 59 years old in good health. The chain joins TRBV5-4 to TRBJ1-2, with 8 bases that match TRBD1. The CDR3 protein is CASSGGDRTTGTF. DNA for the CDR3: TGTGCCAGCAGCGGTGGGGACAGGACTACAGGTACCTTC.